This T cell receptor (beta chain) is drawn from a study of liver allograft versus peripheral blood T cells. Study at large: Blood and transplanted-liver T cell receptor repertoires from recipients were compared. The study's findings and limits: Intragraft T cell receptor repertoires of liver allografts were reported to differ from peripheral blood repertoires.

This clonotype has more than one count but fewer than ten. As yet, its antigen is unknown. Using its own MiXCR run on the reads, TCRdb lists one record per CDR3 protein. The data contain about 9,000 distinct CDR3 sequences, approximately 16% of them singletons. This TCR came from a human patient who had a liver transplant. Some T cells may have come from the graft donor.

The CDR3 loop is CASRFGTVSYNSPLHF. The CDR3 DNA sequence: TGTGCCAGCAGGTTCGGGACGGTCTCCTATAATTCACCCCTCCACTTT. The chain combines TRBV28 with TRBJ1-6, with a possible D match to TRBD1 (5 bases). The germline gives CDR1 MDHEN, CDR2 SYDVKM. Between the trimmed V and J ends, which lost 6 bases and 0 bases, there was a span of 12 bases. There are 16 residues in the CDR3.